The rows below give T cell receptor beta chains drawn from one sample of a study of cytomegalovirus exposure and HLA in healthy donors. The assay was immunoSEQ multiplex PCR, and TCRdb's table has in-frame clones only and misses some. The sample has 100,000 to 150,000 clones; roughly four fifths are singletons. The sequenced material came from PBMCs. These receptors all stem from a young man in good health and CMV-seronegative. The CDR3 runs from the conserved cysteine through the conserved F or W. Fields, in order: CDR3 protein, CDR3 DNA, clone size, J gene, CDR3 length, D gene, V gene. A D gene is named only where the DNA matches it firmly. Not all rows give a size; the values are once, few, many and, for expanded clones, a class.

CASSLLQAYNSPLHF TGTGCCAGCAGCTTATTACAGGCGTATAATTCACCCCTCCACTTT . TRBJ1-6 15 . TRBV7-2
CASSPGTPYEQYF TGTGCCAGCAGCCCGGGGACACCCTACGAGCAGTACTTC . TRBJ2-7 13 . TRBV27
CASGGQETQYF TGTGCCTCCGGGGGGCAAGAGACCCAGTACTTC . TRBJ2-5 11 TRBD2 TRBV10-3
CASSPYKNTEAFF TGTGCCAGCAGCCCTTACAAGAACACTGAAGCTTTCTTT . TRBJ1-1 13 . TRBV7-9
CSVAGPSTDTQYF TGCAGCGTTGCAGGGCCTAGCACAGATACGCAGTATTTT once TRBJ2-3 13 . TRBV29-1
CASSLRGGDREFF TGTGCCAGCAGCTTAAGGGGAGGGGACAGGGAGTTCTTC . TRBJ2-1 13 TRBD1 TRBV13
CASSSGQGFMNTEAFF TGCGCCAGCAGCTCCGGACAGGGATTCATGAACACTGAAGCTTTCTTT . TRBJ1-1 16 TRBD1 TRBV5-1
CASSIDPGTGGEQFF TGTGCCAGTAGTATAGATCCCGGGACAGGGGGCGAGCAGTTCTTC . TRBJ2-1 15 TRBD1 TRBV19
CASSLTGQRGDTQYF TGTGCCAGCAGCTTGACGGGACAACGGGGAGATACGCAGTATTTT few TRBJ2-3 15 . TRBV7-2
CASSLTGTDTQYF TGTGCCAGCAGCCTAACAGGCACAGATACGCAGTATTTT once TRBJ2-3 13 . TRBV4-2
CASSLSREENTIYF TGTGCCAGCAGCTTATCACGGGAAGAAAACACCATATATTTT . TRBJ1-3 14 . TRBV7-2
CASSLLAGGQETQYF TGTGCCAGCAGCTTACTAGCGGGGGGCCAAGAGACCCAGTACTTC once TRBJ2-5 15 TRBD2 TRBV7-9
CASSPGGEQPQHF TGTGCCAGCAGCCCAGGGGGTGAACAGCCCCAGCATTTT once TRBJ1-5 13 TRBD1 TRBV7-9
CASSLAGTGVGPGELFF TGTGCCAGCAGCTTGGCAGGGACAGGGGTGGGTCCCGGGGAGCTGTTTTTT once TRBJ2-2 17 TRBD1 TRBV5-5
CASSSTAGGYNEQFF TGCGCCAGCAGCTCCACCGCGGGGGGCTACAATGAGCAGTTCTTC . TRBJ2-1 15 TRBD2 TRBV5-1
CSVLTGGNNYGYTF TGCAGCGTACTCACAGGGGGCAACAACTATGGCTACACCTTC . TRBJ1-2 14 TRBD1 TRBV29-1
CASSQYRGSGNTIYF TGCGCCAGCAGCCAATACAGGGGGTCTGGAAACACCATATATTTT . TRBJ1-3 15 TRBD1 TRBV4-3
CASSPPSGGVNQPQHF TGTGCCAGCTCACCCCCTTCGGGAGGGGTCAATCAGCCCCAGCATTTT . TRBJ1-5 16 . TRBV18
CASRQDSDNSPLHF TGTGCCAGCAGGCAGGACAGTGATAATTCACCCCTCCACTTT . TRBJ1-6 14 . TRBV5-4
CASSPRQGGGYTF TGTGCCAGCAGCCCTAGACAGGGGGGTGGCTACACCTTC . TRBJ1-2 13 TRBD1 TRBV7-6
CASSQPGGADTQYF TGCGCCAGCAGCCAACCGGGGGGGGCAGATACGCAGTATTTT . TRBJ2-3 14 TRBD2 TRBV4-3
CASSSLPRDTEAFF TGTGCCAGCAGTTCCCTCCCCCGGGACACTGAAGCTTTCTTT . TRBJ1-1 14 . TRBV6-1
CASSVESLTGELFF TGTGCCAGCAGCGTAGAATCCCTAACCGGGGAGCTGTTTTTT . TRBJ2-2 14 . TRBV9
CASFLAGTYEQYF TGTGCCAGCTTTCTAGCGGGAACCTACGAGCAGTACTTC . TRBJ2-7 13 TRBD2 TRBV2
CASSLSSDTEAFF TGTGCCAGCAGCTTATCCTCGGACACTGAAGCTTTCTTT . TRBJ1-1 13 . TRBV11-2
CASSLGQRNTGELFF TGTGCCAGCAGCTTAGGACAGAGAAACACCGGGGAGCTGTTTTTT once TRBJ2-2 15 . TRBV5-8
CASSLGTPGIEQYF TGTGCCAGCAGCTTGGGGACTCCCGGGATCGAGCAGTACTTC . TRBJ2-7 14 . TRBV5-4
CASSSDSYYEQYF TGTGCCAGCAGCTCCGACAGTTACTACGAGCAGTACTTC . TRBJ2-7 13 . TRBV5-6
CASSQGGDTGELFF TGTGCCAGCAGTCAAGGGGGGGACACCGGGGAGCTGTTTTTT . TRBJ2-2 14 . TRBV25-1
CSVEGGLAGLTDTQYF TGCAGCGTTGAAGGAGGGCTAGCGGGGCTCACAGATACGCAGTATTTT . TRBJ2-3 16 TRBD2 TRBV29-1
CASRMAGPTGELFF TGCGCCAGCAGAATGGCAGGGCCCACCGGGGAGCTGTTTTTT . TRBJ2-2 14 . TRBV5-1
CASSSMRSGTGIYEQYF TGTGCCAGCAGTTCAATGAGGTCCGGGACAGGGATCTACGAGCAGTACTTC . TRBJ2-7 17 TRBD1 TRBV7-9
CASSPMGANTEAFF TGTGCCAGCAGCCCAATGGGAGCGAACACTGAAGCTTTCTTT . TRBJ1-1 14 . TRBV9
CASKIRDRGNTEAFF TGTGCCAGTAAGATCCGGGACAGGGGAAACACTGAAGCTTTCTTT . TRBJ1-1 15 TRBD1 TRBV19
CSSSLPRTSSQETQYF TGTTCCAGCAGCTTACCGCGGACTAGCAGCCAAGAGACCCAGTACTTC . TRBJ2-5 16 TRBD2 TRBV7-9
CATSIAGGAQGAQYF TGTGCCACCAGCATCGCGGGGGGGGCACAAGGTGCGCAGTATTTT . TRBJ2-3 15 TRBD2 TRBV15